The sequence of this TCR beta chain was determined in a study of CD8 T cells in acute hepatitis C reinfection. The overall study: CD8+ T cells specific for HCV NS3-1073 were sequenced.

Germline CDR1 reads SGHKS; CDR2 reads YYEKEE (reference sequence). The CDR3 has 14 residues. V was shortened by 0 bases and J by 4 bases, with 8 bases between the two germline ends. The sample's time point: acute HCV infection, within 168 days of estimated infection date. Sequencing of hepatitis C virus-specific cells was done ex vivo rather than after in vitro expansion. Whole-study results and caveats: Overrepresentation in the naive pool did not explain the preferential TRBV04 and TRBV06 usage seen in all groups. Regardless of outcome, more than ten public clonotypes appeared, one using V04-02/J02-02.

The repertoire was sequenced with immunoSEQ multiplex PCR; TCRdb's copy has only in-frame clones and lacks some. The sample has approximately 4,000 clones; roughly 40% are singletons. The source material was HCV NS3-1073 tetramer-sorted CD8+ T cells from PBMCs, sampled during acute infection. This chain joins TRBV5-5 and TRBJ2-1; D not resolved. The receptor was isolated from a man younger than 45 with chronic hepatitis C. CDR3 protein: CASSLGTDYNEQFF. The CDR3 region has the DNA TGTGCCAGCAGCTTGGGGACGGATTACAATGAGCAGTTCTTC.